A single sample is the source of the 8 T cell receptor beta chains below, sequenced in a study of blood T cells in healthy people across ages. It was with a sample-barcoded 5' primer and a J-beta primer mix that a second PCR of roughly 6 to 11 cycles was run. TCRdb re-called the 5' RACE reads through MiXCR, storing one row per CDR3 protein. The sample records fewer than 900,000 distinct CDR3 sequences, approximately 43% being singletons. Sequenced: blood. The receptors come from a woman in her sixties or seventies in good health.

This clonotype was found a few times. The chain couples TRBV6-5 to TRBJ2-1, with 9 bases that match TRBD2. CDR1 is MNHEY and CDR2 is SVGAGI in the germline V gene. The V gene end was trimmed by 2 bases and the J gene end by 7 bases; junction bases not matched to a gene: 9. The CDR3 totals 16 residues. CDR3 protein: CASSYQIGGRGNEQFF. The DNA for the CDR3 is TGTGCCAGCAGTTACCAAATAGGCGGGAGGGGTAATGAGCAGTTCTTC.

This clonotype has ten or more counts. The J gene is TRBJ2-5, the V gene TRBV7-8; TRBD1 matches 11 bases. Germline assignment: CDR1 SGHVS and CDR2 FQNEAQ. J lost 4 bases, V lost 1 base, and 2 bases had no gene match. The length of the CDR3 is 15 residues. Here the CDR3 reads CASSLDGTGGETQYF. The CDR3 coding sequence is TGTGCCAGCAGCTTAGATGGGACAGGGGGAGAGACCCAGTACTTC. The entire variable domain, with the rest obtained from reference TRBV7-8 and TRBJ2-5, is as follows: GAGVSQSPRYKVAKRGQDVALRCDPISGHVSLFWYQQALGQGPEFLTYFQNEAQLDKSGLPSDRFFAERPEGSVSTLKIQRTQQEDSAVYLCASSLDGTGGETQYFGPGTRLLVL.

There are a few counts of this clonotype. The rearrangement links TRBV7-9 to TRBJ2-1, with D perhaps matching TRBD2 (6 bases). CDR1 is SEHNR, CDR2 FQNEAQ, per germline (reference sequence). Trimming cost V 5 bases and J 10 bases, with 15 bases left between them. This CDR3 contains 13 residues. This CDR3 reads CASSPRLREEQFF. CDR3 DNA: TGTGCCAGCAGCCCCCGACTACGGGAGGAGCAGTTCTTC. Complete variable domain (other parts from reference TRBV7-9 and TRBJ2-1): DTGVSQNPRHKITKRGQNVTFRCDPISEHNRLYWYRQTLGQGPEFLTYFQNEAQLEKSRLLSDRFSAERPKGSFSTLEIQRTEQGDSAMYLCASSPRLREEQFFGPGTRLTVL.

The chain couples TRBV6-1 to TRBJ2-5, with 9 bases fitting TRBD2. Germline V gene lookup returns CDR1 MNHNS and CDR2 SASEGT. There are 15 residues in the CDR3. V shed 2 bases and J 5 bases; nucleotides not matched to a gene: 6. The CDR3 loop is CASSESASGAETQYF. CDR3 sequence (DNA): TGTGCCAGCAGTGAATCGGCTAGCGGGGCGGAGACCCAGTACTTC.

The chain combines TRBV5-1 with TRBJ1-5, with a weak D call TRBD1 (5 bases). The ends were cut back, 4 bases at V and 0 bases at J, with 14 bases in the middle. The CDR3 contains 16 residues. Germline CDR1 reads SGHRS; CDR2 reads YFSETQ. CDR3 sequence: CASSPGVYTSNQPQHF. DNA of the CDR3: TGCGCCAGCAGCCCGGGGGTGTATACTAGCAATCAGCCCCAGCATTTT.

This clonotype was observed a few times. The chain couples TRBV10-3 to TRBJ2-5; D unclear. V was trimmed by 4 bases and J by 3 bases, leaving 6 bases between them. The CDR3 spans 12 residues. The germline gives CDR1 ENHRY, CDR2 SYGVKD. The DNA of the CDR3 is TGTGCCATCAGTGGACGGGAAGAGACCCAGTACTTC. Protein: CAISGREETQYF.

The chain recombines TRBV7-2 with TRBJ2-1; 9 bases align to TRBD2. V lost 5 bases and J lost 10; bases outside the gene matches: 12. Germline CDR1 reads SGHTA; CDR2 reads FQGNSA. The CDR3 runs to 15 residues. This chain's CDR3 is CASSPAGTSQWEQFF. Here the CDR3 DNA reads TGTGCCAGCAGCCCAGCCGGGACTAGCCAATGGGAGCAGTTCTTC. The full variable domain, its missing parts supplied by reference TRBV7-2 and TRBJ2-1, is GAGVSQSPSNKVTEKGKDVELRCDPISGHTALYWYRQSLGQGLEFLIYFQGNSAPDKSGLPSDRFSAERTGGSVSTLTIQRTQQEDSAVYLCASSPAGTSQWEQFFGPGTRLTVL.

In this sample, this clonotype turned up a few times. The rearrangement links TRBV20-1 to TRBJ1-2; D uncertain. Germline V gene sequence: CDR1 DFQATT, CDR2 SNEGSKA (reference sequence). V dropped 3 bases and J dropped 0 bases, with 8 bases sitting between them. The CDR3 is 13 amino acids. CDR3 in DNA: TGCAGTGCTAGGGACGCGACTAACTATGGCTACACCTTC. Translation gives CSARDATNYGYTF.